The 16 T cell receptor beta chains below come from one sample, sequenced in a study of T cell clonality in common variable immunodeficiency. The protocol was immunoSEQ multiplex PCR, while the TCRdb copy is restricted to in-frame clones and leaves out a portion. The sample contains 57,000 or so clones, none of them singletons. Material: peripheral blood mononuclear cells. All receptors derive from a person aged 18-70 years in good health.

This clone was counted many times. Coverage ceases 3 residues before the CDR3 finishes, and the germline J gene fills in the end. V gene TRBV20-1 combines with J gene TRBJ2-5; D is possibly TRBD2 (6 bases). Germline CDR1 reads DFQATT; CDR2 reads SNEGSKA (reference sequence). V was trimmed by 0 bases and J by 2 bases, leaving 10 bases between them. The CDR3 consists of 14 residues. CDR3 in amino acids: CSARDRRGQETQYF. CDR3 DNA (partial): TGCAGTGCTAGAGATCGCCGGGGGCAAGAGACC.

This clone has a count of ten or more. The DNA read from the CDR3 is TGTGCCAGCTCACCGGGGGACAGGAGCCAAGAGACC. Translating gives CASSPGDRSQET. The full-length CDR3 reads as CASSPGDRSQETQYF. The gene calls are TRBV18 and TRBJ2-5, with TRBD1 matching over 8 bases. The CDR3 end falls 3 residues outside the read, so it is completed with the germline J gene. From germline, CDR1 is KGHSH and CDR2 LQKENI. The CDR3 consists of 15 residues. The V segment lost 3 bases and the J segment 1 base; nucleotides outside the gene matches: 4.

In its sample, this clone was seen many times. Incomplete CDR3 DNA: TGTGCCAGCAGCACCCAGGGGGGCGACCAA. Its protein product is CASSTQGGDQ. From start to end, the CDR3 is CASSTQGGDQAFF. The chain combines TRBV7-3 with TRBJ1-1, with 7 positions matching TRBD1. The read finishes 3 residues shy of the CDR3 end, and the germline J gene is used to complete it. The CDR3 consists of 13 residues. Germline V lookup: CDR1 SGHTA, CDR2 FQGTGA. Full variable domain (outside the CDR3, taken from reference TRBV7-3 and TRBJ1-1): GAGVSQTPSNKVTEKGKYVELRCDPISGHTALYWYRQSLGQGPEFLIYFQGTGAADDSGLPNDRFFAVRPEGSVSTLKIQRTERGDSAVYLCASSTQGGDQAFFGQGTRLTVV.

Many counts were recorded for this clone. The CDR3 end falls 3 residues outside the read, so it is completed with the germline J gene. The chain uses TRBV28 and TRBJ2-3, with a weak D call TRBD2 (5 bases). CDR3 length equals 14 residues. V was cut by 6 bases and J by 4 bases, with 14 bases left in between. Looked up from germline, CDR1 is MDHEN and CDR2 is SYDVKM. The CDR3 is CASSETSGADTQYF. CDR3 DNA (partial): TGTGCCAGCAGCGAGACATCCGGGGCAGATACG.

This clone was detected many times. Coverage ceases 3 residues before the CDR3 finishes, and the germline J gene fills in the end. The rearrangement links TRBV9 to TRBJ2-7, with TRBD1 identical over 8 bases. This CDR3 spans 15 amino acids. The junction had 6 bases not matched to a gene; V was cut back by 0 bases and J by 4 bases. Germline V lookup: CDR1 SGDLS, CDR2 YYNGEE. CDR3 loop: CASSVATGGIYEQYF. CDR3 bases read: TGTGCCAGCAGCGTAGCAACAGGGGGTATATACGAG.

This clone was seen at least ten times. CDR3 sequence: CASSLGTGGTYEQYF. The sequenced CDR3 bases are TGTGCCAGCAGCTTAGGGACAGGGGGCACCTACGAG. The genes are TRBV7-2 and TRBJ2-7; 11 nucleotides agree with TRBD1. The CDR3 end falls 3 residues outside the read, so it is completed with the germline J gene. Trimming at V came to 1 base and at J to 2 bases, leaving 1 base not matched to a gene. The CDR3 runs to 15 residues. Germline V gene sequence: CDR1 SGHTA, CDR2 FQGNSA.

In its sample, this clone was seen many times. The CDR3 end falls 3 residues outside the read, so it is completed with the germline J gene. The chain employs TRBV20-1 and TRBJ2-7, with 9 bases lining up with TRBD2. V lost 0 bases and J lost 2; bases outside the gene matches: 2. This CDR3 region has 14 residues. Germline values: CDR1 DFQATT, CDR2 SNEGSKA (reference sequence). This CDR3 reads CSARELAGTYEQYF. The CDR3 DNA, read in part, is TGCAGTGCTAGAGAACTAGCGGGTACCTACGAG.

This clone occurred many times. The CDR3 is cut off 3 residues early in the read; its end comes from the germline J gene. The chain is built from TRBV19 and TRBJ2-2, with D perhaps TRBD2 (5 bases). Trimming took off 6 bases at V and 4 bases at J, with 15 bases between the two ends. The CDR3 spans 15 residues. CDR1 is LNHDA and CDR2 is SQIVND in the germline V gene (reference sequence). Partial CDR3 DNA: TGTGCCAGTAGCGGGGTCCCACACACCACCGGGGAG. It specifies CASSGVPHTTGE. The full CDR3 protein is CASSGVPHTTGELFF. The complete variable domain, with remaining parts taken from reference TRBV19 and TRBJ2-2, reads DGGITQSPKYLFRKEGQNVTLSCEQNLNHDAMYWYRQDPGQGLRLIYYSQIVNDFQKGDIAEGYSVSREKKESFPLTVTSAQKNPTAFYLCASSGVPHTTGELFFGEGSRLTVL.

This clone was seen many times. The CDR3 end is not reached by the read, which stops 3 residues before it; the germline J gene fills it in. The V call is TRBV7-9, the J call TRBJ1-2, with D possibly being TRBD1 (6 bases). The germline V and J ends were trimmed by 5 bases and 7 bases, with 20 bases remaining between them. The CDR3 is made up of 15 amino acids. Germline assignment: CDR1 SEHNR and CDR2 FQNEAQ (reference sequence). The CDR3 bases that were read are TGTGCCAGCAGCGATCGGACAGCCATCTTGAGTGGC. This translates into CASSDRTAILSG. Given in full, the CDR3 is CASSDRTAILSGYTF.

In this sample, this clone turned up many times. The missing CDR3 end, 3 residues past where the read stops, is filled in from the germline J gene. The chain carries TRBV23-1 and TRBJ2-2, with 13 bases lining up with TRBD2. TRBV23-1 is sorted into the ORF group, with uncertain function. The CDR3 consists of 17 residues. J gave up 7 bases and V 0 bases, and 5 bases lay outside the gene matches. The CDR3 protein is CASSQSRLAGGSGELFF. The CDR3 bases that were read are TGCGCCAGCAGTCAATCCCGACTAGCGGGAGGTAGCGGGGAG.

This clone appeared many times. The CDR3 goes on 3 residues after the read ends, and that part is filled in from the germline J gene. The chain joins TRBV11-2 to TRBJ2-7; 7 bases map to TRBD2. The CDR3 extends over 15 amino acids. The germline V gene encodes CDR1 SGHAT and CDR2 FQNNGV. Trimming took 0 bases from V and 3 from J; bases not matched to a gene: 5. The CDR3 reads CASSLDQGGIYEQYF. CDR3 bases read: TGTGCCAGCAGCTTAGATCAGGGAGGGATCTACGAG.

There are many counts of this clone. The sequence runs out 3 residues before the end of the CDR3; the remainder is reconstructed from the germline J gene. The genes are TRBV20-1 and TRBJ2-5; 8 nucleotides line up with TRBD1. V dropped 3 bases and J dropped 3; count of bases not matched to a gene: 3. The CDR3 totals 13 residues. Germline-derived CDR1 and CDR2 are DFQATT and SNEGSKA (reference sequence). The CDR3 sequence is CSASGQGKETQYF. The part of the CDR3 DNA that was read is TGCAGTGCTAGCGGACAGGGAAAAGAGACC.

By share, this clone ranks as medium-sized (0.01 to 0.1%). Sequencing ends 3 residues short of the CDR3 end; the germline J gene provides the rest. The V gene is TRBV6-1, the J gene TRBJ2-3; weak D call: TRBD2 (5 bases). CDR1 is MNHNS, CDR2 SASEGT, per germline. V gave up 1 base and J gave up 1 base, with 9 bases separating them. The CDR3 length is 15 residues. CDR3 bases read: TGTGCCAGCAGTGAAGGGAGTAGCGGCACAGATACG. Its protein product is CASSEGSSGTDT. The whole CDR3 reads CASSEGSSGTDTQYF.

This clone has a count of ten or more. Read coverage stops 3 residues before the CDR3 terminus; the germline J gene supplies the remainder. The genes are TRBV20-1 and TRBJ1-5, with 8 bases that match TRBD1. CDR3 length equals 14 residues. After removal of 6 bases from V and 5 bases from J, the junction contained 9 bases not matched to a gene. Germline assignment: CDR1 DFQATT and CDR2 SNEGSKA (reference sequence). The CDR3 sequence: CSAHRGTGDQPQHF. Incomplete CDR3 DNA: TGCAGTGCGCACAGGGGGACAGGAGATCAGCCC.

This clone was counted at least ten times. The CDR3 is cut off 3 residues early in the read; its end comes from the germline J gene. The chain has TRBV28 and TRBJ2-7; 10 nucleotides agree with TRBD2. Trimming took 5 bases from V and 4 from J; bases not matched to a gene: 5. The germline V gene encodes CDR1 MDHEN and CDR2 SYDVKM. The CDR3 length is 14 residues. CDR3 sequence reads: CASSPAGGPYEQYF. CDR3 DNA (partial): TGTGCCAGCAGTCCAGCGGGAGGGCCATACGAG.

This clone was seen many times. The read falls 3 residues short of the CDR3 end, and the missing part is taken from the germline J gene. V gene TRBV30 combines with J gene TRBJ2-5; tentative D call: TRBD2 (5 bases). The ends were cut back, 8 bases at V and 0 bases at J, with 13 bases in the middle. This CDR3 has 13 amino acids. Germline V CDR1 and CDR2: GTSNPN, SVGIG (reference sequence). The covered CDR3 bases are TGTGCCGTCTCTAGGACTTACCAAGAGACC. Translating it yields CAVSRTYQET. The entire CDR3 is CAVSRTYQETQYF.